The sequence of this T cell receptor (beta chain) was determined in a study of naive and memory T cell subsets. This clonotype has ten or more counts. Trimming cost V 4 bases and J 6 bases; bases outside gene matches: 7. The CDR3 is made up of 15 amino acids. Germline assignment: CDR1 LGHNA and CDR2 YNFKEQ. Sequential positive selection took CD4 T cells first, then CD8 T cells. An equimolar mix of two oligonucleotides served as the beta constant-region primer for TRBC1 and TRBC2. A single record per CDR3 protein comes from TCRdb applying MiXCR to the UMI-ligation and nested PCR reads. The table has 70,000 to 95,000 distinct CDR3 sequences, 5.5% to 8.5% seen once.

The source material was central memory CD4+ T cells from blood. This clonotype originated in a human donor in good health. The chain uses TRBV4-2 and TRBJ2-1; the match to TRBD2 covers 9 bases. The CDR3, as DNA: TGTGCCAGCAGCCTCGGGACTAGCATCGGCAATGAGCAGTTCTTC. Translated: CASSLGTSIGNEQFF.